A selection of T cell receptor beta chains follows, all from one sample in a study of blood T cell repertoires in COVID-19. The method was immunoSEQ multiplex PCR; TCRdb's version includes in-frame clones alone and lacks a portion of them. There are about 150,000 clones in the sample; roughly nine tenths occur only once, and roughly 13% lies in the top ten. Sequences were obtained from peripheral blood. The receptors were sampled from a man younger than 30 with COVID-19, enrolled during active disease. CDR3s include the opening cysteine and the closing phenylalanine or tryptophan. A D gene is named only where the DNA matches it firmly. The size entry is marked missing in some rows and otherwise reads once, few, many or a size class.

clone_size j_call d_call v_call cdr3_nt cdr3_aa
NA TRBJ2-7 NA TRBV16 TGTGCCAGCAGCCTCCACGCGGGCTCCTACGAGCAGTACTTC CASSLHAGSYEQYF
NA TRBJ2-2 TRBD2 TRBV7-8 TGTGCCAGCAGCTCTCCTAGCGGGAGCCCGAACACCGGGGAGCTGTTTTTT CASSSPSGSPNTGELFF
NA TRBJ2-5 NA TRBV9 TGTGCCAGCAGCGTAGGCGGAGACCAAGAGACCCAGTACTTC CASSVGGDQETQYF
NA TRBJ1-6 NA TRBV18 TGTGCCAGCTCACCACCTGGCAGGGGAGATTCACCCCTCCACTTT CASSPPGRGDSPLHF
NA TRBJ1-5 TRBD1 TRBV5-6 TGTGCCAGCAGCTTCGGGACAGGGGTTCAGCCCCAGCATTTT CASSFGTGVQPQHF
NA TRBJ2-2 TRBD2 TRBV5-1 TGCGCCAGCAGCTTGGCCCCGGGACTAGCGGGTACCGGGGAGCTGTTTTTT CASSLAPGLAGTGELFF
NA TRBJ1-1 NA TRBV30 TGTGCCTGGACCCACGCCCGGGAAGCTTTCTTT CAWTHAREAFF
NA TRBJ2-1 TRBD1 TRBV11-1 TGTGCCAGCAGCTCCGCAGGGGGCAGGAATGAGCAGTTCTTC CASSSAGGRNEQFF
NA TRBJ2-2 NA TRBV19 TGTGCCAGTAGTATAGATGGTGGGCAGTCCGTCCGGAACACCGGGGAGCTGTTTTTT CASSIDGGQSVRNTGELFF
once TRBJ2-4 TRBD1 TRBV18 TGTGCCAGCTCACCAATTCCGGGACAGACCGCCAAAAACATTCAGTACTTC CASSPIPGQTAKNIQYF
NA TRBJ2-7 NA TRBV7-2 TGTGCCAGCAGCTTTGCACGAGAAGCCTACGAGCAGTACTTC CASSFAREAYEQYF
once TRBJ2-7 NA TRBV28 TGTGCCAGCAGAAGCGGCTCCTACGAGCAGTACTTC CASRSGSYEQYF
NA TRBJ2-5 TRBD2 TRBV7-2 TGTGCCAGCAGCCTCGGGACTAGCGGAACCCGATTGGGAGAGACCCAGTACTTC CASSLGTSGTRLGETQYF
NA TRBJ2-2 NA TRBV9 TGTGCCAGCAGCACCATCGGTCGTGCGGACACCGGGGAGCTGTTTTTT CASSTIGRADTGELFF
NA TRBJ2-7 TRBD2 TRBV7-3 TGTGCCAGCAGCTTGACTAGCGCCAGCTACGAGCAGTACTTC CASSLTSASYEQYF
NA TRBJ2-1 TRBD2 TRBV10-3 TGTGCCATCAGTGAGTCGGCTAGCGGGAACTACAATGAGCAGTTCTTC CAISESASGNYNEQFF
NA TRBJ2-5 TRBD2 TRBV9 TGTGCCAGCAGCGCCCCGGGGGAGGGTTGGAAAGAGACCCAGTACTTC CASSAPGEGWKETQYF
few TRBJ1-2 NA TRBV7-2 TGTGCCAGCAGTCCCGGGGGGCGCCTTTATGGCTACACCTTC CASSPGGRLYGYTF
NA TRBJ2-7 NA TRBV27 TGTGCCAGCAGAAGAACAAGCGGCAGCTCCTACGAGCAGTACTTC CASRRTSGSSYEQYF
NA TRBJ1-6 TRBD1 TRBV4-2 TGTGCCAGCAGCCAAGGGTCGGGGGACAGGCCTAATTCACCCCTCCACTTT CASSQGSGDRPNSPLHF
NA TRBJ1-6 NA TRBV9 TGTGCCAGCAGCGTCGCGAGTCCTAATTCACCCCTCCACTTT CASSVASPNSPLHF
NA TRBJ2-1 TRBD2 TRBV18 TGTGCCAGCTCACCAAGCGGGAGGGCCCTCAATGAGCAGTTCTTC CASSPSGRALNEQFF
NA TRBJ2-7 TRBD2 TRBV27 TGTGCCAGCAGCCGCCTCCCGGGGGGCTACGAGCAGTACTTC CASSRLPGGYEQYF
NA TRBJ2-7 NA TRBV28 TGTGCCAGCAGCCACCCCCGAGCGGGTGTTGAGCAGTACTTC CASSHPRAGVEQYF
NA TRBJ1-2 NA TRBV2 TGTGCCAGCAGTGGGGACACCCTTGGCTACACCTTC CASSGDTLGYTF
once TRBJ1-1 NA TRBV12-3/TRBV12-4 TGTGCCAGCACTTGGAGGGTGAACACTGAAGCTTTCTTT CASTWRVNTEAFF
NA TRBJ2-1 TRBD1 TRBV10-3 TGTGCCATCAGTGTAAGACAGGGGGACGGTGAGCAGTTCTTC CAISVRQGDGEQFF
NA TRBJ2-7 NA TRBV14 TGTGCCAGCAGCCAACGATGGCTTCCCTACGAGCAGTACTTC CASSQRWLPYEQYF
NA TRBJ2-7 TRBD2 TRBV7-7 TGTGCCAGCAGTTACCAAAATGGGCTAGCGGCTAACTACGAGCAGTACTTC CASSYQNGLAANYEQYF
NA TRBJ1-4 NA TRBV6-1 TGTGCCAGCAGTGCGGGACATACGGCCCCAGGAAATGAAAAACTGTTTTTT CASSAGHTAPGNEKLFF
NA TRBJ2-3 NA TRBV28 TGTGCCAGCAATCGGGTGGATACGCAGTATTTT CASNRVDTQYF
NA TRBJ2-7 NA TRBV11-2 TGTGCCAGCAGGAGATTCGGACACCCCTACGAGCAGTACTTC CASRRFGHPYEQYF
NA TRBJ2-7 NA TRBV28 TGTGCAATCAGCCTAGCGAGCGACGAGCAGTACTTC CAISLASDEQYF
NA TRBJ1-6 NA TRBV21-1 TGTGCCAGCAGCAACGGCCAGCCGGGGTCACCCCTCCACTTT CASSNGQPGSPLHF
NA TRBJ2-7 TRBD2 TRBV29-1 TGCAGCGTTGCCAGGGCGGGAGGGCAGCCCTACGAGCAGTACTTC CSVARAGGQPYEQYF
NA TRBJ2-5 TRBD1 TRBV4-1 TGCGCCAGCAGCCCCAGACAGGGGGTAGGGGAGACCCAGTACTTC CASSPRQGVGETQYF
once TRBJ1-5 NA TRBV5-6 TGTGCCAGCACTTTGTTACGGAGCAATCAGCCCCAGCATTTT CASTLLRSNQPQHF
NA TRBJ2-1 TRBD2 TRBV5-4 TGTGCCAGCAGCTTGTTAAGGGAGCGGGGGGACAATGAGCAGTTCTTC CASSLLRERGDNEQFF
NA TRBJ1-4 NA TRBV15 TGTGCCACCAGCTATACGATCCCTGCAACTAATGAAAAACTGCTTTTT CATSYTIPATNEKLLF
NA TRBJ2-7 NA TRBV28 TGTGCCAGCAGTTTATGGGCTTCCTACGAGCAGTACTTC CASSLWASYEQYF
NA TRBJ2-6 NA TRBV19 TGTGCCAGTAGTATAGAGGGGAGCTCTGGGGCCAACGTCCTGACTTTC CASSIEGSSGANVLTF
NA TRBJ1-5 NA TRBV7-6 TGTGCCAGCAGCTTAGGTCCCAGGCTAGCGAATCAGCCCCAGCATTTT CASSLGPRLANQPQHF
NA TRBJ2-1 NA TRBV28 TGTGCCAGCAGGTCCCCGGGGAATGAGCAGTTCTTC CASRSPGNEQFF
NA TRBJ1-6 NA TRBV27 TGTGCCAGCACCGCAGCGAGCTCCTATAATTCACCCCTCCACTTT CASTAASSYNSPLHF
NA TRBJ2-3 TRBD2 TRBV27 TGTGCCAGCAGGACTAGCCTCACAGATACGCAGTATTTT CASRTSLTDTQYF
NA TRBJ1-6 TRBD1 TRBV27 TGTGCCAGCACCACGCCGGGACAGGGGAAGGACCTCCACTTT CASTTPGQGKDLHF
NA TRBJ2-5 TRBD2 TRBV13 TGTGCCAGCAGCTTATTGGGGTTGTTCCAGCGGGAGGGCCCTCGGACCCAGTACTTC CASSLLGLFQREGPRTQYF
NA TRBJ2-2 NA TRBV25-1 TGTGCCAGCAGTGGACAAGGTTGGAACACCGGGGAGCTGTTTTTT CASSGQGWNTGELFF
NA TRBJ2-7 NA TRBV28 TGTGCCAGCAGTTGGTCAGGGGGGTCCTACGAGCAGTACTTC CASSWSGGSYEQYF
NA TRBJ1-6 NA TRBV14 TGTGCCAGCAGCCCCGGCCGGGACACAAGGAGCTCCTATAATTCACCCCTCCACTTT CASSPGRDTRSSYNSPLHF